The sequence of this T cell receptor (beta chain) was determined in a study of blood T cell repertoires in COVID-19. The wider study: PBMCs, B-cell-depleted T cells, or T cells were the source of the cDNA or gDNA that made up the material.

CDR1 is SGHTA, CDR2 FQGNSA, per germline. The CDR3 length is 16 residues. V lost 6 bases to trimming and J lost 1 base; unmatched junction nucleotides: 5. This clone was counted a single time. How the authors handled the data: Reference gene primers were amplified, and this amplification served to estimate nucleated cell counts. Repertoires were generated with immunoSEQ multiplex PCR, while TCRdb's copy carries only in-frame clones and drops some. V and J calls and clone size follow that table, whereas D and trimming were derived from the DNA. The repertoire has approximately 200,000 clones, around nine tenths of them found once; the top ten carry about 4%.

Sequencing input: PBMCs or T cells enriched from blood (not recorded which). This chain connects TRBV7-2 to TRBJ2-2; 10 bases agree with TRBD2. The sequence derives from a woman aged 25-40 years who had been exposed to COVID-19. The CDR3 DNA sequence: TGTGCCAGCAGACTCGGGACTAGCGAGAACACCGGGGAGCTGTTTTTT. Amino acid sequence: CASRLGTSENTGELFF.